The source of this T cell receptor beta chain is a study of identical twins. Broader study findings: Models predicted too little out-of-frame TCR alpha sharing in monozygotic twins.

This clonotype was observed a single time. Its antigen remains unknown. MiXCR was run by TCRdb on the 5' RACE reads, yielding one entry per CDR3 protein. The sample consists of some 900,000 distinct CDR3 sequences, approximately 13% of them appearing once. The same sample was also used in a study of yellow fever vaccine responses in identical twins.

What was sequenced was PBMCs. The TCR comes from a woman between 18 and 29 years old in good health.

This CDR3 is CASSLLLGPNYGYTF. CDR3 nucleotide sequence: TGTGCCAGCAGCCTACTACTGGGGCCCAACTATGGCTACACCTTC. This sequence joins TRBV6-1 and TRBJ1-2; tentatively, D is TRBD1 (5 bases). Germline loops: CDR1 MNHNS, CDR2 SASEGT. Trimming took 6 bases from V and 2 from J, leaving 16 bases between them. CDR3 length equals 15 residues.